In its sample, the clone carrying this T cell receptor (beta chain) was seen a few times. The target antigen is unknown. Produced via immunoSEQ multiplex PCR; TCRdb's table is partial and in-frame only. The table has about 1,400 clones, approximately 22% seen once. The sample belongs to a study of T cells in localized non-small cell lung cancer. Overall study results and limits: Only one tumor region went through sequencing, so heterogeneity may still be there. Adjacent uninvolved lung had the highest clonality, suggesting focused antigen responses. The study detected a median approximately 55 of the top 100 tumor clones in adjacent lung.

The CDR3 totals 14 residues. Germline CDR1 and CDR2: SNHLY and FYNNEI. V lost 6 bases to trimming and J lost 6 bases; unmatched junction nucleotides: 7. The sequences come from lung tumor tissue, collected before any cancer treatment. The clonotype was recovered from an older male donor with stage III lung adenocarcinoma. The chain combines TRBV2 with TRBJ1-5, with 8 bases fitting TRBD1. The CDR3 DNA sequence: TGTGCCAGCAGCGACGGACAGGGCTCTCAGCCCCAGCATTTT. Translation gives CASSDGQGSQPQHF.